Following are 25 T cell receptor beta chains from one sample sequenced in a study of OX40 agonist ivuxolimab in advanced cancers. The protocol was immunoSEQ multiplex PCR, while the TCRdb copy is restricted to in-frame clones and leaves out a portion. Counted here are roughly 79,000 clones, around 92% occurring once; the ten biggest clones make up approximately 9.9%. The specimen was CD4+ or CD8+ T cells sorted from blood, collected in a trial of the OX40 agonist ivuxolimab. The receptor set was obtained from an adult with an advanced solid tumor such as melanoma, head and neck, liver or kidney cancer.

The chain joins TRBV4-1 to TRBJ1-4; 7 bases align to TRBD1. The ends lost 4 bases at V and 0 bases at J; junction bases unmatched: 11. Germline loops: CDR1 MGHRA, CDR2 YSYEKL. The CDR3 contains 18 residues. CDR3 sequence reads: CASSRPGQASPTNEKLFF. CDR3 nucleotide sequence: TGCGCCAGCAGCCGCCCTGGACAGGCAAGCCCAACTAATGAAAAACTGTTTTTT.

V usage is TRBV19 and J usage is TRBJ2-7; D may be TRBD1 (6 bases). CDR3 length: 16 residues. V was pared by 1 base and J by 7 bases, with 20 bases between. Germline values: CDR1 LNHDA, CDR2 SQIVND (reference sequence). The DNA of the CDR3 is TGTGCCAGTAGTATAGTGGGTTGGGAAGGGGGAAGAGAGCAGTACTTC. This translates into CASSIVGWEGGREQYF.

The chain carries TRBV7-9 and TRBJ1-2, with D possibly TRBD1 on 5 matching bases. Trimming removed 1 base at V and 4 bases at J, with 13 bases between. This CDR3 contains 15 residues. Germline assignment: CDR1 SEHNR and CDR2 FQNEAQ (reference sequence). The CDR3: CASSLGEPGRYGYTF. DNA for the CDR3: TGTGCCAGCAGCTTAGGAGAACCGGGACGCTATGGCTACACCTTC.

This sequence joins TRBV7-3 and TRBJ2-7; tentative D call: TRBD2 (6 bases). CDR1 is SGHTA, CDR2 FQGTGA, per germline. Deletions cut 2 bases from V and 5 bases from J, with 10 bases between. This CDR3 spans 13 amino acids. CDR3 sequence: CASSLGGSNEQYF. The DNA for the CDR3 is TGTGCCAGCAGCTTAGGGGGGTCAAACGAGCAGTACTTC.

J is TRBJ2-7 and V is TRBV14; 9 nucleotides agree with TRBD1. The CDR3 extends over 15 amino acids. V dropped 4 bases and J dropped 3; count of bases not matched to a gene: 7. The germline V gene has CDR1 SGHDN and CDR2 FVKESK. CDR3 nucleotides: TGTGCCAGCAGCCCCGCTGGGACAGGGTTCTACGAGCAGTACTTC. Translating gives CASSPAGTGFYEQYF. Full variable domain (rest looked up from reference TRBV14 and TRBJ2-7): EAGVTQFPSHSVIEKGQTVTLRCDPISGHDNLYWYRRVMGKEIKFLLHFVKESKQDESGMPNNRFLAERTGGTYSTLKVQPAELEDSGVYFCASSPAGTGFYEQYFGPGTRLTVT.

The chain uses TRBV7-9 and TRBJ1-2; D not resolved. Germline V gives CDR1 SEHNR, CDR2 FQNEAQ (reference sequence). This CDR3 has 13 residues. V was shortened by 5 bases and J by 5 bases, with 12 bases between the two germline ends. CDR3 nucleotide sequence: TGTGCCAGCAGCCGCGGAGGGTCTTATGGCTACACCTTC. Its protein product is CASSRGGSYGYTF.

This chain links TRBV18 with TRBJ2-7; D is undetermined. The germline V and J ends were trimmed by 4 bases and 2 bases, with 9 bases remaining between them. Germline CDR1 KGHSH, CDR2 LQKENI. There are 13 residues in the CDR3. The CDR3 here is CASSQDVAYEQYF. The CDR3 nucleotides read TGTGCCAGCTCACAAGACGTGGCCTACGAGCAGTACTTC.

The chain couples TRBV19 to TRBJ2-7; TRBD2 is a possible D gene (6 bases). The germline V gene encodes CDR1 LNHDA and CDR2 SQIVND (reference sequence). Trimming shortened V by 1 base and J by 2 bases, and 9 bases separated the two germline ends. This CDR3 region has 14 residues. The CDR3 sequence is CASSIGGVTYEQYF. The DNA of the CDR3 is TGTGCCAGTAGTATAGGGGGGGTCACCTACGAGCAGTACTTC.

The rearrangement uses TRBV5-6 and TRBJ2-7; no clear D. The V gene's germline CDR1 is SGHDT and CDR2 YYEEEE. The length of the CDR3 is 13 residues. V lost 4 bases to trimming and J lost 0 bases, with 8 bases between them. The CDR3 protein is CASSTRNSYEQYF. The CDR3 bases are TGTGCCAGCAGCACGCGGAACTCCTACGAGCAGTACTTC.

V gene TRBV7-6 combines with J gene TRBJ2-7; no clear D gene. Germline loops: CDR1 SGHVS, CDR2 FNYEAQ. V was shortened by 3 bases and J by 3 bases, with 9 bases between the two germline ends. The length of the CDR3 is 13 residues. The CDR3 protein is CASSLYSYYEQYF. The DNA for the CDR3 is TGTGCCAGCAGCTTGTACAGCTACTACGAGCAGTACTTC.

V usage is TRBV18 and J usage is TRBJ1-1; D is undetermined. The CDR3 is made up of 15 amino acids. Germline values: CDR1 KGHSH, CDR2 LQKENI. V lost 3 bases and J 3 bases, leaving 14 bases between the germline ends. The DNA of the CDR3 is TGTGCCAGCTCACCCTCGGGGATGCTGGACACTGAAGCTTTCTTT. It specifies CASSPSGMLDTEAFF.

The rearrangement links TRBV19 to TRBJ1-1; no clear D gene. Germline CDR1 is LNHDA and CDR2 is SQIVND (reference sequence). V shed 6 bases and J shed 1 base, with 15 bases lying between them. The CDR3 loop spans 15 amino acids. This CDR3 reads CASSPYGTENTEAFF. The CDR3 DNA sequence: TGTGCCAGTAGCCCTTATGGAACGGAGAACACTGAAGCTTTCTTT.

The chain uses TRBV4-1 and TRBJ1-1, with unresolved D. The CDR3 totals 15 residues. V was clipped by 0 bases and J by 2 bases, with 10 bases between them. Germline CDR1 MGHRA, CDR2 YSYEKL. The CDR3 sequence: CASSQDVDGNTEAFF. CDR3 DNA: TGCGCCAGCAGCCAAGATGTGGACGGAAACACTGAAGCTTTCTTT.

The rearrangement uses TRBV19 and TRBJ2-7; possible D gene TRBD2, 5 bases. In germline, CDR1 is LNHDA, CDR2 SQIVND (reference sequence). The ends were cut back, 9 bases at V and 7 bases at J, with 16 bases in the middle. The CDR3 runs to 12 residues. The DNA for the CDR3 is TGTGCCAGCGGCGGACGGGGTGAGGAGCAGTACTTC. Translating it yields CASGGRGEEQYF. The full variable domain, rest sourced from reference TRBV19 and TRBJ2-7, is DGGITQSPKYLFRKEGQNVTLSCEQNLNHDAMYWYRQDPGQGLRLIYYSQIVNDFQKGDIAEGYSVSREKKESFPLTVTSAQKNPTAFYLCASGGRGEEQYFGPGTRLTVT.

This chain uses TRBV19 with TRBJ2-7, with 7 bases aligning to TRBD1. CDR3 length equals 15 residues. J gave up 3 bases and V 3 bases, and 8 bases lay outside the gene matches. CDR1 LNHDA and CDR2 SQIVND come from the germline V gene (reference sequence). The CDR3: CASSIGTETYYEQYF. The CDR3, as DNA: TGTGCCAGTAGTATCGGGACAGAAACTTACTACGAGCAGTACTTC.

The CDR3, as DNA: TGCGCCAGCAGCTTGTACCTGGGGGAAAGGGTCCGGTCAGCCAAAAACATTCAGTACTTC. Protein: CASSLYLGERVRSAKNIQYF. This rearrangement joins TRBV5-1 to TRBJ2-4; D tentatively fits TRBD1 or TRBD2 (5 bases each). The germline V gene has CDR1 SGHRS and CDR2 YFSETQ. With 1 base removed from V and 0 bases from J, the gap between germline ends came to 23 bases. This CDR3 spans 20 amino acids. Using reference TRBV5-1 and TRBJ2-4 for the parts outside the CDR3, the full variable domain is KAGVTQTPRYLIKTRGQQVTLSCSPISGHRSVSWYQQTPGQGLQFLFEYFSETQRNKGNFPGRFSGRQFSNSRSEMNVSTLELGDSALYLCASSLYLGERVRSAKNIQYFGAGTRLSVL.

This clone was detected only once. The genes are TRBV30 and TRBJ1-2, with D possibly TRBD1 on 6 matching bases. The ends were cut back, 4 bases at V and 8 bases at J, with 23 bases in the middle. The V gene's germline CDR1 is GTSNPN and CDR2 SVGIG (reference sequence). The CDR3 extends over 15 amino acids. CDR3: CAWNSGRGWVDGYTF. CDR3 DNA sequence: TGTGCCTGGAATTCGGGCAGGGGATGGGTTGACGGCTACACCTTC.

This clone was counted once. The chain couples TRBV6-1 to TRBJ1-4; TRBD1 aligns across 7 bases. The germline V gene encodes CDR1 MNHNS and CDR2 SASEGT. V dropped 2 bases and J dropped 8; count of bases not matched to a gene: 8. The CDR3 is 15 residues long. The CDR3 region has the DNA TGTGCCAGCAGTGAACTAGGGCAGGGGGTAGAAAAACTGTTTTTT. Protein sequence: CASSELGQGVEKLFF.

The rearrangement uses TRBV4-1 and TRBJ2-1, with no clear D. Trimming took off 1 base at V and 9 bases at J, with 7 bases between the two ends. Germline CDR1 is MGHRA and CDR2 is YSYEKL. The CDR3 has 12 amino acids. The CDR3 loop is CASSQGSGEQFF. CDR3 DNA: TGCGCCAGCAGCCAAGGGTCGGGTGAGCAGTTCTTC.

This clone is a singleton in its sample. The chain couples TRBV2 to TRBJ1-2; weak D call: TRBD1 (5 bases). In germline, CDR1 is SNHLY, CDR2 FYNNEI. The CDR3 covers 14 residues. Between the trimmed V and J ends, which lost 4 bases and 1 base, there was a span of 10 bases. CDR3 coding DNA: TGTGCCAGCAGTGGCAGGGTCGATAACTATGGCTACACCTTC. Translating gives CASSGRVDNYGYTF.

The genes are TRBV27 and TRBJ2-3; D may be TRBD2 (6 bases). In germline, CDR1 is MNHEY, CDR2 SMNVEV (reference sequence). V was trimmed by 5 bases and J by 2 bases, leaving 14 bases between them. This CDR3 is built from 15 residues. CDR3 DNA: TGTGCCAGCAGTGCGGGATATACCCCCACAGATACGCAGTATTTT. This codes for CASSAGYTPTDTQYF.

V gene TRBV13 combines with J gene TRBJ2-1, with 7 bases that match TRBD1. CDR1 is PRHDT and CDR2 is FYEKMQ in the germline V gene (reference sequence). V lost 2 bases and J lost 4; bases outside the gene matches: 14. There are 18 residues in the CDR3. CDR3 sequence reads: CASSLWSAGTAVYNEQFF. The CDR3, as DNA: TGTGCCAGCAGCTTATGGTCGGCCGGGACAGCTGTTTACAATGAGCAGTTCTTC.

The genes are TRBV19 and TRBJ2-7, with TRBD1 matching 7 bases. This CDR3 is 15 amino acids long. Trimming cost V 3 bases and J 3 bases; bases outside gene matches: 8. The germline gives CDR1 LNHDA, CDR2 SQIVND (reference sequence). CDR3 protein: CASSINRGKHYEQYF. The CDR3 DNA reads as TGTGCCAGTAGTATCAACAGGGGAAAGCACTACGAGCAGTACTTC.

This sequence joins TRBV4-3 and TRBJ2-7; the D gene could be TRBD1 or TRBD2 (5 bases each). Germline CDR1 LGHNA, CDR2 YSLEER. V was shortened by 1 base and J by 7 bases, with 8 bases between the two germline ends. CDR3 length: 12 residues. The CDR3 protein is CASSQGWGEQYF. CDR3 DNA: TGCGCCAGCAGCCAAGGGTGGGGGGAGCAGTACTTC.

The chain has TRBV21-1 and TRBJ1-6. TRBV21-1 is tagged as a pseudogene. The CDR3 is 11 residues long. CDR3 nucleotide sequence: TGTGCCACCAACGATAATTCACCCCTCCACTTT. It codes for CATNDNSPLHF.